A single sample gave rise to the 21 T cell receptor beta chains below, sequenced in a study of cytomegalovirus exposure and HLA in healthy donors. 13 Jbeta primers and 60 Vbeta primers were used for the PCR. Profiled with immunoSEQ multiplex PCR; TCRdb holds only in-frame clones, not every one. Of 75,000 to 90,000 clones detected, around 76% appear once; the ten largest clones hold about 5.5%. The sample consisted of PBMCs. These receptors were collected from a male donor in good health and CMV-seropositive.

This sequence joins TRBV13 and TRBJ2-5, with a possible D match to TRBD2 (7 bases). The last part of the DNA fits TRBJ2-7 better; the J call may be wrong. CDR1 PRHDT and CDR2 FYEKMQ come from the germline V gene (reference sequence). The CDR3 length is 16 residues. The CDR3 is CASSRGTPGGAHEQYF. DNA for the CDR3: TGTGCCAGCAGCCGAGGCACCCCGGGGGGCGCCCACGAGCAGTACTTC.

V usage is TRBV11-2 and J usage is TRBJ2-7; 9 nucleotides agree with TRBD1. Germline CDR1 is SGHAT and CDR2 is FQNNGV. This CDR3 comprises 15 residues. Trimming took 3 bases from V and 3 from J; bases not matched to a gene: 6. Here the CDR3 reads CASSFRDRVFYEQYF. The CDR3 DNA is TGTGCCAGCAGCTTTAGGGACAGGGTTTTCTACGAGCAGTACTTC.

The chain is built from TRBV10-3 and TRBJ2-3, with 8 bases aligning to TRBD2. The CDR3 loop spans 13 amino acids. V was clipped by 6 bases and J by 8 bases; unmatched bases: 7. Germline lookup yields CDR1 ENHRY and CDR2 SYGVKD. CDR3 sequence (DNA): TGTGCCATCAGGGATTCGGGGGGGTTTACGCAGTATTTT. Its protein is CAIRDSGGFTQYF.

The chain is built from TRBV6-1 and TRBJ2-7; TRBD2 matches at 13 bases. V was pared by 7 bases and J by 0 bases, with 3 bases of the junction left unmatched. Germline values: CDR1 MNHNS, CDR2 SASEGT. The CDR3 totals 15 residues. The CDR3 DNA is TGTGCCAGCACCGGGACTAGCGGGGCCTCCTACGAGCAGTACTTC. It encodes CASTGTSGASYEQYF.

This clone was observed a single time. The chain has TRBV28 and TRBJ1-5; D is unclear. Looked up from germline, CDR1 is MDHEN and CDR2 is SYDVKM. This CDR3 is 15 amino acids long. Trimming took 6 bases from V and 0 from J, leaving 12 bases between them. CDR3 DNA sequence: TGTGCCAGCAGCCTTTCGGGTTATAGCAATCAGCCCCAGCATTTT. Its translation: CASSLSGYSNQPQHF.

This clone was observed a single time. The chain links TRBV28 to TRBJ2-3; 7 bases align to TRBD2. Germline V lookup: CDR1 MDHEN, CDR2 SYDVKM. The CDR3 spans 19 residues. The J segment lost 0 bases and the V segment lost 5 bases, leaving 17 bases of the junction unmatched. CDR3 sequence (DNA): TGTGCCAGCAGTCCTTTTTGGGACGACGGGGGGTCTAGCACAGATACGCAGTATTTT. It yields the protein CASSPFWDDGGSSTDTQYF.

The CDR3 DNA is TGTGCCAGCAGTTACAGCCTAGTGGCGACAGATACGCAGTATTTT. This sequence encodes CASSYSLVATDTQYF. J is TRBJ2-3 and V is TRBV6-5, with D unresolved. Germline V gene data show CDR1 as MNHEY and CDR2 as SVGAGI. Between the trimmed V and J ends, which lost 2 bases and 3 bases, there was a span of 12 bases. The CDR3 is 15 amino acids.

The chain recombines TRBV7-2 with TRBJ1-5; a possible D gene is TRBD1 (6 bases). V was shortened by 6 bases and J by 2 bases, with 11 bases between the two germline ends. Germline assignment: CDR1 SGHTA and CDR2 FQGNSA. The CDR3 length is 14 residues. In DNA form, the CDR3 reads TGTGCCAGCAGGGTAGGGGGGGGCAATCAGCCCCAGCATTTT. Encoded protein: CASRVGGGNQPQHF.

This rearrangement joins TRBV7-2 to TRBJ1-4; the D gene is possibly TRBD1 (6 bases). This CDR3 spans 14 amino acids. The V gene lost 5 bases and the J gene lost 7 bases, with 14 bases spanning the gap. The germline V gene encodes CDR1 SGHTA and CDR2 FQGNSA. DNA of the CDR3: TGTGCCAGCAGCCGCCGAGGGGGGGGTGAAAAACTGTTTTTT. Amino acids: CASSRRGGGEKLFF.

V is TRBV18 and J is TRBJ2-1; 10 bases are shared with TRBD2. Trimming took 5 bases from V and 7 from J; bases not matched to a gene: 11. CDR1 and CDR2 from the germline V gene are KGHSH and LQKENI. The CDR3 sequence is 16 residues long. The CDR3 sequence is CASSTTSGTPTNEQFF. In nucleotides, the CDR3 is TGTGCCAGCTCAACTACTAGCGGGACGCCTACAAATGAGCAGTTCTTC.

This clone was observed a handful of times. V gene TRBV6-4 combines with J gene TRBJ2-1; D may be TRBD2 (6 bases). The V gene lost 0 bases and the J gene lost 9 bases, with 9 bases spanning the gap. The CDR3 spans 13 residues. Germline V gene lookup returns CDR1 MRHNA and CDR2 SNTAGT. CDR3 DNA: TGTGCCAGCAGTGACTCTTCGGAGGGTGAGCAGTTCTTC. It is translated as CASSDSSEGEQFF.

The chain combines TRBV5-1 with TRBJ2-1; 9 bases map to TRBD1. This CDR3 comprises 15 residues. The trim removed 0 bases at V and 10 bases at J, leaving 8 bases unmatched. The germline V gene encodes CDR1 SGHRS and CDR2 YFSETQ. CDR3 sequence reads: CASSLGQGGTEEQFF. The DNA for the CDR3 is TGCGCCAGCAGCTTGGGACAGGGGGGAACGGAGGAGCAGTTCTTC.

The chain joins TRBV9 to TRBJ1-4; D is perhaps TRBD1 (5 bases). This CDR3 comprises 13 residues. V was shortened by 4 bases and J by 10 bases, with 14 bases between the two germline ends. Germline V gene data show CDR1 as SGDLS and CDR2 as YYNGEE. The CDR3 sequence is CASSPQGFGKLFF. The DNA of the CDR3 is TGTGCCAGCAGCCCCCAGGGTTTCGGAAAACTGTTTTTT.

This clone has just a few counts. This chain joins TRBV2 and TRBJ2-3; D call uncertain. Germline V gene lookup returns CDR1 SNHLY and CDR2 FYNNEI. This CDR3 comprises 13 residues. The V end lost 3 bases, the J end lost 2 bases, and 6 bases lay between the germline ends. CDR3 residues: CASSDDNTDTQYF. The CDR3 nucleotides are TGTGCCAGCAGTGACGACAACACAGATACGCAGTATTTT. Looking up the rest from reference TRBV2 and TRBJ2-3 gives the full variable domain: EPEVTQTPSHQVTQMGQEVILRCVPISNHLYFYWYRQILGQKVEFLVSFYNNEISEKSEIFDDQFSVERPDGSNFTLKIRSTKLEDSAMYFCASSDDNTDTQYFGPGTRLTVL.

V gene TRBV11-2 combines with J gene TRBJ2-5, with 9 bases aligning to TRBD1. This CDR3 has 15 amino acids. With 6 bases clipped from V and 5 bases from J, the junction kept 10 bases outside the gene matches. Looked up from germline, CDR1 is SGHAT and CDR2 is FQNNGV. The CDR3 here is CASSQDRGNVETQYF. The CDR3 DNA sequence: TGTGCCAGCAGTCAAGACAGGGGGAATGTCGAGACCCAGTACTTC.

This chain's CDR3 is CASSLRGEQFF. CDR3 DNA: TGTGCCAGCAGCTTACGAGGAGAGCAGTTCTTC. The chain carries TRBV7-8 and TRBJ2-1; D is unclear. Trimming shortened V by 2 bases and J by 10 bases, and 6 bases separated the two germline ends. Germline CDR1 is SGHVS and CDR2 is FQNEAQ. This CDR3 comprises 11 residues.

The CDR3 region is CASSAGQGDAETQYF. The DNA for the CDR3 is TGCGCCAGCAGCGCGGGACAGGGGGACGCGGAGACCCAGTACTTC. This chain links TRBV5-1 with TRBJ2-5, with 11 positions matching TRBD1. With 4 bases clipped from V and 5 bases from J, the junction kept 7 bases outside the gene matches. CDR1 is SGHRS, CDR2 YFSETQ, per germline. The CDR3 is made up of 15 amino acids.

There are a few counts of this clone. The chain uses TRBV7-9 and TRBJ1-1; D ambiguous. Trimming cost V 1 base and J 6 bases, with 9 bases left between them. The CDR3 has 13 residues. Germline V gene sequence: CDR1 SEHNR, CDR2 FQNEAQ (reference sequence). The CDR3 here is CASSLGAHAEAFF. The CDR3 coding sequence is TGTGCCAGCAGCTTAGGGGCGCATGCTGAAGCTTTCTTT.

The V gene is TRBV6-1, the J gene TRBJ2-3; D remains ambiguous. CDR3 size: 12 residues. CDR1 and CDR2 (germline): MNHNS, SASEGT. V lost 1 base to trimming and J lost 8 bases, with 7 bases between them. The DNA of the CDR3 is TGTGCCAGCAGTGAAGGCCAGGTTACGCAGTATTTT. Amino acids: CASSEGQVTQYF.

This clone was counted once. V and J are TRBV7-2 and TRBJ1-1; D gene uncertain. The CDR3 is made up of 13 amino acids. Trimming removed 3 bases from V and 2 bases from J, with 7 bases in between. Germline V lookup: CDR1 SGHTA, CDR2 FQGNSA. The CDR3 protein is CASSFSSNTEAFF. The DNA of the CDR3 is TGTGCCAGCAGCTTCAGTTCAAACACTGAAGCTTTCTTT.

This rearrangement joins TRBV11-2 to TRBJ2-7; no clear D. V gave up 1 base and J gave up 3 bases, with 10 bases separating them. Germline lookup yields CDR1 SGHAT and CDR2 FQNNGV. The length of the CDR3 is 14 residues. The CDR3 protein is CASSLATLGYEQYF. DNA for the CDR3: TGTGCCAGCAGCTTAGCCACCCTCGGCTACGAGCAGTACTTC.